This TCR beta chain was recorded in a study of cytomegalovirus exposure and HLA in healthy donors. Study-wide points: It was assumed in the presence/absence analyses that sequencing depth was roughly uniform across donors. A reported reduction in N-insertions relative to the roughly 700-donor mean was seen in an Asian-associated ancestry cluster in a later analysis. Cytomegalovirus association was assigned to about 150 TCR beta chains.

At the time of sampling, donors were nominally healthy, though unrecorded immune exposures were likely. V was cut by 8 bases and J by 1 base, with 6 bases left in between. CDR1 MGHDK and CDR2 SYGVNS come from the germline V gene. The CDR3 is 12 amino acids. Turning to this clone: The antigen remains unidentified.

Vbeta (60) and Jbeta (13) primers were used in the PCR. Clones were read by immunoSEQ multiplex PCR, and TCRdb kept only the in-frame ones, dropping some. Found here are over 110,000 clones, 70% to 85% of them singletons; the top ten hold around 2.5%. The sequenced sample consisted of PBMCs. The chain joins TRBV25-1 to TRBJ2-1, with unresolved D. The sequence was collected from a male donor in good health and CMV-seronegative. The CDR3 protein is CASCASYNEQFF. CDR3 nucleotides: TGTGCCAGCTGCGCGTCCTACAATGAGCAGTTCTTC.